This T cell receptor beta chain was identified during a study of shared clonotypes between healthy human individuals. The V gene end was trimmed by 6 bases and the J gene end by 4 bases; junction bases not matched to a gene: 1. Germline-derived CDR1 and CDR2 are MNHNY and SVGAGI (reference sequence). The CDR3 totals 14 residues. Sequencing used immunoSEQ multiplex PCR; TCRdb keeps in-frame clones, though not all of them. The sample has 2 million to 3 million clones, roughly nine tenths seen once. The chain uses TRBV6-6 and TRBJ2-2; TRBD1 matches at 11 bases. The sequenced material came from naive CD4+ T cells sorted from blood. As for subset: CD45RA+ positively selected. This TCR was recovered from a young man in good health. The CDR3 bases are TGTGCCAGCAGGGGACAGGGGGTCACCGGGGAGCTGTTTTTT. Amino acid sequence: CASRGQGVTGELFF.